The 7 T cell receptor beta chains listed next were all sequenced from one sample in a study of T cells in Graves' hyperthyroidism and ophthalmopathy. The CDR3 regions of TCR beta were amplified from RNA transcripts. In the first-round RT-PCR of the TCR CDR3, the HTBI primer set was used. Using its own MiXCR run on the multiplex PCR reads, TCRdb lists one record per CDR3 protein. The data contain 250,000 to 400,000 distinct CDR3 sequences, approximately 15% of them singletons. Sequenced input: blood. Receptor source: a woman in her thirties or forties with Graves' ophthalmopathy.

This clonotype has a count of ten or more. The chain employs TRBV6-6 and TRBJ1-1, with 7 bases lining up with TRBD1. Losses at the gene ends were 0 bases for V and 6 bases for J; bases not matched to a gene: 7. Germline-derived CDR1 and CDR2 are MNHNY and SVGAGI (reference sequence). The CDR3 runs to 15 residues. CDR3 nucleotides: TGTGCCAGCAGTTACTCAAACAGGGGTCTCTCTGAAGCTTTCTTT. It specifies CASSYSNRGLSEAFF.

This clonotype showed up many times. This rearrangement joins TRBV10-3 to TRBJ1-1, with D perhaps TRBD1 (6 bases). Germline V gene data show CDR1 as ENHRY and CDR2 as SYGVKD. The germline V and J ends were trimmed by 0 bases and 4 bases, with 15 bases remaining between them. The CDR3 covers 16 residues. This CDR3 reads CAISESSGQFVTEAFF. Written as DNA, the CDR3 is TGTGCCATCAGTGAGTCGTCTGGACAGTTCGTCACTGAAGCTTTCTTT.

This clonotype has a handful of counts. The chain combines TRBV12-3 or TRBV12-4 with TRBJ2-2, with D tentatively TRBD2 (7 bases). The V end lost 9 bases, the J end lost 3 bases, and 17 bases lay between the germline ends. The CDR3 contains 15 residues. The CDR3 DNA follows: TGTGCCAGTTTTCATGGGGGGGCTCACACCGGGGAGCTGTTTTTT. As protein: CASFHGGAHTGELFF.

This clonotype was seen a handful of times. This rearrangement joins TRBV6-1 to TRBJ1-2; D not certain. The CDR3 runs 11 residues. The V end was cut by 6 bases, the J end by 3 bases, with 5 bases between. Germline CDR1 MNHNS, CDR2 SASEGT. Here the CDR3 DNA reads TGTGCCAGCAGGTTGTACTATGGCTACACCTTC. Translated, it gives CASRLYYGYTF.

J is TRBJ1-2 and V is TRBV4-1; D is unclear. This CDR3 comprises 15 residues. V gave up 0 bases and J gave up 7 bases, with 15 bases separating them. CDR1 and CDR2 (germline): MGHRA, YSYEKL. The CDR3 DNA sequence: TGCGCCAGCAGCCAAGAAGAAACGGGTTTGAGTGGCTACACCTTC. Protein sequence: CASSQEETGLSGYTF.

This clonotype was counted between two and nine times. The chain employs TRBV30 and TRBJ1-2, with D unclear. In germline, CDR1 is GTSNPN, CDR2 SVGIG (reference sequence). Trimming left V 5 bases short and J 0 bases short, with 7 bases between. The CDR3 is 12 residues long. The CDR3 sequence: CAWSPSNYGYTF. In nucleotides, the CDR3 is TGTGCCTGGTCTCCATCTAACTATGGCTACACCTTC.

There are many counts of this clonotype. The rearrangement joins TRBV20-1 to TRBJ2-5, with 12 bases aligning to TRBD2. The CDR3 consists of 18 residues. Germline-derived CDR1 and CDR2 are DFQATT and SNEGSKA (reference sequence). The junction had 13 bases not matched to a gene; V was cut back by 0 bases and J by 5 bases. CDR3 in DNA: TGCAGTGCTAGAGATAACGGGGCTAGCGGGAGGGCAGGCGAGACCCAGTACTTC. It codes for CSARDNGASGRAGETQYF.